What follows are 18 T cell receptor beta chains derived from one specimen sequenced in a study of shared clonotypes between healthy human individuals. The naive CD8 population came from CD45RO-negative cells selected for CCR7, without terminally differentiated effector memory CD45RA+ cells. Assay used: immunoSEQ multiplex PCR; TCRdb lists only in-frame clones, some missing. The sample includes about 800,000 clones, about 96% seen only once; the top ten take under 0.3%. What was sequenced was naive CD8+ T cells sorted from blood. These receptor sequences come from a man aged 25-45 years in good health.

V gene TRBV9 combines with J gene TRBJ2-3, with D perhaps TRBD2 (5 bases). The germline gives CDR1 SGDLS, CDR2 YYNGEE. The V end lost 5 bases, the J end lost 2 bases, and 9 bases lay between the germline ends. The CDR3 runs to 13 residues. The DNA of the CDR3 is TGTGCCAGCAGGGCAGCGGACACAGATACGCAGTATTTT. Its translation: CASRAADTDTQYF.

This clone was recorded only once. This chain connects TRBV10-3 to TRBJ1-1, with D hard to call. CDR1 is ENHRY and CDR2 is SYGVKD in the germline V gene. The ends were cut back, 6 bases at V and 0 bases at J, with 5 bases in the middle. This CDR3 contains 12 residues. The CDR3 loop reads CAIRTMNTEAFF. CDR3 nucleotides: TGTGCCATCAGAACCATGAACACTGAAGCTTTCTTT.

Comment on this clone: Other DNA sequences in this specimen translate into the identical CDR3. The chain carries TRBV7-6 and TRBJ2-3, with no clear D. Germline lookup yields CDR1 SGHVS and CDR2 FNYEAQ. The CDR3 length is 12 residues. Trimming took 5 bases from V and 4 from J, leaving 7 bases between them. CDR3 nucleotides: TGTGCCAGCAGCCCCTTAGCAGATACGCAGTATTTT. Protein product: CASSPLADTQYF. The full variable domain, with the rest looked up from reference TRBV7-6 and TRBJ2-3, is GAGVSQSPRYKVTKRGQDVALRCDPISGHVSLYWYRQALGQGPEFLTYFNYEAQQDKSGLPNDRFSAERPEGSISTLTIQRTEQRDSAMYRCASSPLADTQYFGPGTRLTVL.

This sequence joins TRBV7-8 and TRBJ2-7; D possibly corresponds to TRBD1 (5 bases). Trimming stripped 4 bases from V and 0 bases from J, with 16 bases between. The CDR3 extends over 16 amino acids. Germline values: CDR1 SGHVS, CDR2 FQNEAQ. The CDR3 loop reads CASSSRWTRDSYEQYF. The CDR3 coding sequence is TGTGCCAGCAGCTCTAGGTGGACAAGGGACTCCTACGAGCAGTACTTC.

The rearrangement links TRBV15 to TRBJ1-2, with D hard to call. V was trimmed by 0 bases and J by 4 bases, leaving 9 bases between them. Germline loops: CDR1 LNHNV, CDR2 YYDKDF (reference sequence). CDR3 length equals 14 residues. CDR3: CATSRDRMGYGYTF. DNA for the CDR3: TGTGCCACCAGCAGAGATCGTATGGGCTATGGCTACACCTTC.

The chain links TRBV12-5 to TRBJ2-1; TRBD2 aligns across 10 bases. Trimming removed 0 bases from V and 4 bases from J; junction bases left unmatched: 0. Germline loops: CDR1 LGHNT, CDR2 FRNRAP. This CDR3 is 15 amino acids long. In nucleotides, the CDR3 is TGTGCTAGTGGTTTGGTTAGCGGGGGGTACAATGAGCAGTTCTTC. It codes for CASGLVSGGYNEQFF.

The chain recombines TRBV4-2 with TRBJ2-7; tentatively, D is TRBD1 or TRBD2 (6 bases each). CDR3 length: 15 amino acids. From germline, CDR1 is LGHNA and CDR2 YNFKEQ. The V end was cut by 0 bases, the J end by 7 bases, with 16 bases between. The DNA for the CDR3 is TGTGCCAGCAGCCAAGAGGGCCAGGGGCGGGATGAGCAGTACTTC. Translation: CASSQEGQGRDEQYF.

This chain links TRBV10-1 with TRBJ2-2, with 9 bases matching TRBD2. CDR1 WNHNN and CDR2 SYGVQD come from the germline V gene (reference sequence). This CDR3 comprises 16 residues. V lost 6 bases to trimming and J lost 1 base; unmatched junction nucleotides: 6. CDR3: CASSEGLAWNTGELFF. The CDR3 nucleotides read TGCGCCAGCAGCGAAGGACTAGCGTGGAACACCGGGGAGCTGTTTTTT.

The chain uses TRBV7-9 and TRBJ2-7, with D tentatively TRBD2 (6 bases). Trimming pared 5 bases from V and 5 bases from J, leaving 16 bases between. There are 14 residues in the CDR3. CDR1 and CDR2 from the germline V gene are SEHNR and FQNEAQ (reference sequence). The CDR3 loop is CASSDRDSPHEQYF. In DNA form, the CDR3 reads TGTGCCAGCAGCGACCGGGACTCACCTCACGAGCAGTACTTC.

The CDR3 sequence is CASSPNEATANYGYTF. CDR3 sequence (DNA): TGTGCCAGCTCACCGAATGAGGCAACAGCTAACTATGGCTACACCTTC. The chain has TRBV18 and TRBJ1-2; D gene unclear. Germline assignment: CDR1 KGHSH and CDR2 LQKENI. The CDR3 has 16 amino acids. V lost 3 bases, J lost 0 bases, and 14 bases lay in between.

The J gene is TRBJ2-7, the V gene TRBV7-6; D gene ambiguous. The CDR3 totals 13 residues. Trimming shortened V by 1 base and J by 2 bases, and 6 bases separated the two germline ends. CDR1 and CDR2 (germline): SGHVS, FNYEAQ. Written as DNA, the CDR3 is TGTGCCAGCAGCTTAGACGCAACCTACGAGCAGTACTTC. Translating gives CASSLDATYEQYF. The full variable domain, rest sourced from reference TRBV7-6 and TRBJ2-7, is GAGVSQSPRYKVTKRGQDVALRCDPISGHVSLYWYRQALGQGPEFLTYFNYEAQQDKSGLPNDRFSAERPEGSISTLTIQRTEQRDSAMYRCASSLDATYEQYFGPGTRLTVT.

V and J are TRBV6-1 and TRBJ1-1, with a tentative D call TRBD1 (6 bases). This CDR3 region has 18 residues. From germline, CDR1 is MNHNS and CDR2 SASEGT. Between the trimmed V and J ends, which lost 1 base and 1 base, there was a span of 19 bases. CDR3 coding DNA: TGTGCCAGCAGTGAAGGCAGGGGAAGTATCCTCGCGAACACTGAAGCTTTCTTT. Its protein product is CASSEGRGSILANTEAFF.

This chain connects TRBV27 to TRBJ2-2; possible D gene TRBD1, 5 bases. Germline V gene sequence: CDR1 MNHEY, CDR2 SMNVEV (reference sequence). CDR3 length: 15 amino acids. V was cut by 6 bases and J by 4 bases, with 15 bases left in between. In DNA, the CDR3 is TGTGCCAGCAGAAACCCGCAGGGTAGCACCGGGGAGCTGTTTTTT. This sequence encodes CASRNPQGSTGELFF.

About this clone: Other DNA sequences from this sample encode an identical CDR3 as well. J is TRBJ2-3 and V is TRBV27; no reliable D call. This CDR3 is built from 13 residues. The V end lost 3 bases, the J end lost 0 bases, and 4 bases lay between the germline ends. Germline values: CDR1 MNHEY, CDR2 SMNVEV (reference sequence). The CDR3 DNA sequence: TGTGCCAGCAGTTTCGGTAGCACAGATACGCAGTATTTT. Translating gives CASSFGSTDTQYF.

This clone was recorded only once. DNA of the CDR3: TGTGCCAGCAGCGTAGAAGGTATTAGCTCCTACAATGAGCAGTTCTTC. Translation gives CASSVEGISSYNEQFF. The genes are TRBV9 and TRBJ2-1; D remains unclear. Deletions cut 0 bases from V and 0 bases from J, with 10 bases between. This CDR3 contains 16 residues. Per germline, CDR1 SGDLS and CDR2 YYNGEE.

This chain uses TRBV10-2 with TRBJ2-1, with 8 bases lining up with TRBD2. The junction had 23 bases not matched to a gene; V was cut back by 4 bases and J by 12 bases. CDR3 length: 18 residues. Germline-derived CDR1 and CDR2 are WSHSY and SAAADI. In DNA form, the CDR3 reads TGCGCCAGCAGTGTCGGCGGGGTTTTTCCGGGAGGGGATTTTGGGCAGTTCTTC. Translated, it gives CASSVGGVFPGGDFGQFF.

Here the CDR3 reads CSVDRGYTGELFF. In nucleotides, the CDR3 is TGCAGCGTTGATCGGGGCTACACCGGGGAGCTGTTTTTT. The chain couples TRBV29-1 to TRBJ2-2; D is perhaps TRBD1 or TRBD2 (5 bases each). Germline V gene sequence: CDR1 SQVTM, CDR2 ANQGSEA. The V gene lost 3 bases and the J gene lost 3 bases, with 8 bases spanning the gap. The length of the CDR3 is 13 residues.

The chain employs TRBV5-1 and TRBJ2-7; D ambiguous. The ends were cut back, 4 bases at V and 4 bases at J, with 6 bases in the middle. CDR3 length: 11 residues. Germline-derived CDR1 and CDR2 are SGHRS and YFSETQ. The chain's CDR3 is CASSEFYEQYF. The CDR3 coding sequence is TGCGCCAGCAGCGAATTTTACGAGCAGTACTTC.